This TCR beta chain is from a study of control samples from healthy donors and cancer patients. V was pared by 3 bases and J by 8 bases, with 16 bases between. The CDR3 contains 14 residues. Germline V gene data show CDR1 as KGHSH and CDR2 as LQKENI. Sequencing used immunoSEQ multiplex PCR; TCRdb keeps in-frame clones, though not all of them. The top ten hold around 13% of the sample, which has fewer than 200,000 clones, about 90% seen once. V and J are TRBV18 and TRBJ1-2; TRBD1 is a possible D gene (5 bases). What was sequenced was blood. The receptor's source is a man aged 30-40 years in good health. CDR3 amino acids: CASSPEGASRGYTF. DNA of the CDR3: TGTGCCAGCTCACCGGAAGGGGCCTCGCGGGGCTACACCTTC.